The TCR beta chain under discussion was sequenced for a study of blood T cells in healthy people across ages. Remarks on this clonotype: Its antigen is as yet unknown.

Germline trimming cut 8 bases from V and 3 bases from J; bases unmatched to any gene: 16. In germline, CDR1 is KGHSH, CDR2 LQKENI. This CDR3 has 19 residues. General study findings and limits: Among T cells, TCR beta diversity per million cells dropped roughly linearly as age rose. Donors of long life had a larger count of naive CD4+ cells and greater diversity than aged donors.

Approximately 9.2 milliliters was the volume of peripheral blood drawn from each donor. Using a J-beta primer mix together with a sample-barcoded 5' primer, a second PCR was run for roughly 7 to 12 cycles. One entry per CDR3 protein results from TCRdb running MiXCR on the 5' RACE reads. The sample comprises hundreds of thousands of distinct CDR3 sequences, roughly 44% of which are singletons, and roughly 18% rests with the top ten. The sequencing sample was made of blood. This TCR derives from a man aged 60 to 75 in good health. The V gene is TRBV18, the J gene TRBJ2-2; 12 bases fit TRBD2. The CDR3 nucleotides are TGTGCCAGCAAACCTTCGGGGACTAGCGGGCACCGGTACACCGGGGAGCTGTTTTTT. Its translation: CASKPSGTSGHRYTGELFF.